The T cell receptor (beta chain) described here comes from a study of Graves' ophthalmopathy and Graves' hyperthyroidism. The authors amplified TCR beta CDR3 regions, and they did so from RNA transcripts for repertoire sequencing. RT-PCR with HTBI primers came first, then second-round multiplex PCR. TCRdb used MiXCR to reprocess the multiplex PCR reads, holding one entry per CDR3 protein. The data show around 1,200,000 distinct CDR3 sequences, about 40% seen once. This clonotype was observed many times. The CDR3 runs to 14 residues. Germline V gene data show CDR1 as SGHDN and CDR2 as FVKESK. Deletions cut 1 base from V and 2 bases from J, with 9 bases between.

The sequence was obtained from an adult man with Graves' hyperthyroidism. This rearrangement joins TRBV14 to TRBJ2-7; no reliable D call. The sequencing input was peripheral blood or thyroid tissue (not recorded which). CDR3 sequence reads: CASSQVSIPYEQYF. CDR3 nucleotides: TGTGCCAGCAGCCAAGTCTCCATTCCCTACGAGCAGTACTTC.